This T cell receptor (beta chain) was identified in a study of blood T cell repertoires in COVID-19. Study at large: COVID-19 samples, acute and convalescent, were from the United States, Italy and Spain.

The germline V gene has CDR1 SGHNT and CDR2 YYREEE (reference sequence). The CDR3 is 15 residues long. V was cut by 2 bases and J by 0 bases, with 11 bases left in between. Seattle patients were enrolled during active infection and followed longitudinally. Profiled with immunoSEQ multiplex PCR; TCRdb holds only in-frame clones, not every one. The sample lists 150,000 to 200,000 clones; 80% to 90% were seen once. Sequences were obtained from peripheral blood. The chain recombines TRBV5-4 with TRBJ1-1; D perhaps matches TRBD1 (6 bases). This receptor was obtained from an older woman with COVID-19, enrolled during active disease. CDR3 in DNA: TGTGCCAGCAGCTTTTATCAGGGGATGAACACTGAAGCTTTCTTT. Translating gives CASSFYQGMNTEAFF.